This TCR beta chain appears in the sequencing data of a study of blood T cell repertoires in COVID-19. Some clones are missing from TCRdb's copy, which holds only in-frame ones; the method was immunoSEQ multiplex PCR. Of around 300,000 clones listed, about nine tenths were seen once; the top ten hold 0.9% to 1.2%. Recovered Cohort 3 donors showed two negative PCRs, clearance, or symptom resolution. Germline trimming cut 8 bases from V and 12 bases from J; bases unmatched to any gene: 13. The CDR3 contains 13 residues. Germline loops: CDR1 MNHEY, CDR2 SMNVEV (reference sequence). The specimen sequenced was PBMCs or T cells enriched from blood (not recorded which). The rearrangement joins TRBV27 to TRBJ1-1; 9 positions match TRBD1. The clonotype was recovered from a woman in her twenties or thirties who had recovered from COVID-19. CDR3 in amino acids: CASRLITGGLTFF. For the CDR3, the DNA is TGTGCCAGCCGACTAATAACAGGGGGCTTGACTTTCTTT.